This T cell receptor beta chain stems from a study of blood T cell repertoires in COVID-19. Assay: immunoSEQ multiplex PCR; the TCRdb copy retains only in-frame clones and omits some. The table lists tens of thousands of clones, around nine tenths of them singletons, with around 9.1% in the top ten. The CDR3 runs 14 residues. Germline CDR1 and CDR2: MNHEY and SMNVEV (reference sequence). The trim removed 2 bases at V and 7 bases at J, leaving 3 bases unmatched. The source material was PBMCs or T cells enriched from blood (not recorded which). This receptor was taken from a woman aged 40 to 50 who had recovered from COVID-19. The chain joins TRBV27 to TRBJ1-5; 9 positions agree with TRBD1. The CDR3 loop is CASSLPGQGQPQHF. DNA of the CDR3: TGTGCCAGCAGTTTACCGGGACAGGGCCAGCCCCAGCATTTT.